The TCR beta chain under discussion was sequenced for a study of blood T cells in healthy people across ages. Regarding the study as a whole: A conclusive naive versus antigen-experienced comparison was prevented by the unsorted PBMCs. Samples with more naive T cells showed higher observed beta diversity.

The CDR3 loop spans 15 amino acids. Germline V gene data show CDR1 as LGHNA and CDR2 as YSLEER. Comments on this clonotype: The antigen is not known. The junction does not match germline at one end; this may be a read error.

A J-beta primer mix and a sample-barcoded 5' primer were used in a second PCR of roughly 6 to 12 cycles. TCRdb processed the 5' RACE reads anew with MiXCR; each CDR3 protein has one entry. The sample carries 650,000 to 800,000 distinct CDR3 sequences, approximately 48% recorded once. The chain uses TRBV4-3 and TRBJ2-5; 10 positions agree with TRBD2. The better agreement between TRBJ2-7 and the DNA end casts doubt on the J call. This TCR came from a man between 60 and 75 years old in good health. Sequencing input: blood. CDR3 protein: CANSQGLAHSYEQYF. The CDR3 DNA reads as TGCGCCAACAGCCAGGGACTAGCGCACTCCTACGAGCAGTACTTC.